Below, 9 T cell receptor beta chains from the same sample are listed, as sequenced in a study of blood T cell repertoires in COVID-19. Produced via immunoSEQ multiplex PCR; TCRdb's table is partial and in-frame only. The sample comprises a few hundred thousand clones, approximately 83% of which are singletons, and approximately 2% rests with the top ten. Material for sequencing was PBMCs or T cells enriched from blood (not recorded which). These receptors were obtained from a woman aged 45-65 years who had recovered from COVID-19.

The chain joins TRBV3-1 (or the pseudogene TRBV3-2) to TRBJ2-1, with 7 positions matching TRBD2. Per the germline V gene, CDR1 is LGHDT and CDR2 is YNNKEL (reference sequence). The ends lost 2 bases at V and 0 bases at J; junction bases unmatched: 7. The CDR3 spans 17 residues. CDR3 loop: CASSQLSRGSSYNEQFF. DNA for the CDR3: TGTGCCAGCAGCCAATTAAGCCGCGGGAGCTCCTACAATGAGCAGTTCTTC.

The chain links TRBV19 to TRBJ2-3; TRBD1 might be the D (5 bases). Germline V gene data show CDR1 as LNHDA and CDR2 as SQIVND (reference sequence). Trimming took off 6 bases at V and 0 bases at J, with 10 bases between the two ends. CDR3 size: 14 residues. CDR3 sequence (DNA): TGTGCCAGTAGAGGGGCAGCTAGCACAGATACGCAGTATTTT. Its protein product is CASRGAASTDTQYF.

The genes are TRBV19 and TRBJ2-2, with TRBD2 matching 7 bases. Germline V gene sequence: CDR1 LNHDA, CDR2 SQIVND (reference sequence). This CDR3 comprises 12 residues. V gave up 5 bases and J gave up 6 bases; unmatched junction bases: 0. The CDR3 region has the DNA TGTGCCAGTAGTCGGGGGGCCGGGGAGCTGTTTTTT. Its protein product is CASSRGAGELFF.

CDR3 DNA sequence: TGTGCCAGCAGGCGAGGGGGGGACGGAACCTATAATTCACCCCTCCACTTT. Residues: CASRRGGDGTYNSPLHF. This chain uses TRBV27 with TRBJ1-6; possible D gene TRBD1, 6 bases. The germline gives CDR1 MNHEY, CDR2 SMNVEV (reference sequence). The V and J ends lost 6 bases and 2 bases respectively, with 17 bases between them. CDR3 length: 17 amino acids.

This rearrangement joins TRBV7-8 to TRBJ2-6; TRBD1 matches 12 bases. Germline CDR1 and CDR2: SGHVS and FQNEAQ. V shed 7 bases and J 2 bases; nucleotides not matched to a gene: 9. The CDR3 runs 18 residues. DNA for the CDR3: TGTGCCAGCACCCTGGGACAGGGGGCAGCGACTGGGGCCAACGTCCTGACTTTC. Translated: CASTLGQGAATGANVLTF.

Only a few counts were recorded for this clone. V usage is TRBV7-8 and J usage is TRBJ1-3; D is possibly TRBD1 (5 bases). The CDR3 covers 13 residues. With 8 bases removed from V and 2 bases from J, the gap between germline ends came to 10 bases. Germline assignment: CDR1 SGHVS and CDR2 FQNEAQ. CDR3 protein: CASGGVAGNTIYF. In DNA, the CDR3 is TGTGCCAGCGGAGGGGTGGCTGGAAACACCATATATTTT.

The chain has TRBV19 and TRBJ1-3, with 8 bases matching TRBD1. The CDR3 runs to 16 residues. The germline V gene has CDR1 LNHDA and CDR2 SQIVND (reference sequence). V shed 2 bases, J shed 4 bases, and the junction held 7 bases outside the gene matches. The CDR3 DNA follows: TGTGCCAGTAGTATATCTTGGACAGGGACGGGAAACACCATATATTTT. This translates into CASSISWTGTGNTIYF.

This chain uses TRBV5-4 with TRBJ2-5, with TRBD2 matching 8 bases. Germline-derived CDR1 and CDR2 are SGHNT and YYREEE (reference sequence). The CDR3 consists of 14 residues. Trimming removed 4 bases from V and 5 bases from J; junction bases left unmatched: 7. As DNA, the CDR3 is TGTGCCAGCAGCGCCGGGAGGGCCTACGAGACCCAGTACTTC. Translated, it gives CASSAGRAYETQYF.

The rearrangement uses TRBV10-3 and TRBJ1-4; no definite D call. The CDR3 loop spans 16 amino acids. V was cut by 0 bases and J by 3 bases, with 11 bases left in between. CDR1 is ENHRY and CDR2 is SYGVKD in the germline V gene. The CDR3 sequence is CAISESHTRANEKLFF. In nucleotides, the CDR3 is TGTGCCATCAGTGAGTCCCACACACGGGCTAATGAAAAACTGTTTTTT.